This record concerns one TCR beta chain sequence. Original processing methods: Reference gene primer amplification yielded estimated nucleated cell counts. Using immunoSEQ multiplex PCR, the repertoire was profiled, and TCRdb retains in-frame clones only, with some absent. From that table come the V and J calls and clone size; the DNA was used to work out D and trimming. The sample gives some 170,000 clones, over 80% of which show up once; roughly 9% is in the top ten. The data were obtained in a study of blood T cell repertoires in COVID-19. At the level of the study: Samples came from the United States, Italy and Spain, spanning acute and convalescent COVID-19. T cells, B-cell-depleted T cells, or PBMCs provided the cDNA or gDNA that served as material.

Germline CDR1 reads LGHDT; CDR2 reads YNNKEL (reference sequence). Trimming pared 3 bases from V and 5 bases from J, leaving 14 bases between. This CDR3 spans 15 amino acids. The origin of this receptor is a woman in her 70s with acute or convalescent COVID-19. The chain couples TRBV3-1 (or the pseudogene TRBV3-2) to TRBJ1-5; no firm D call. The sample was peripheral blood. The DNA of the CDR3 is TGTGCCAGCAGCCACCCCGTGGAGGTAGATCAGCCCCAGCATTTT. This translates into CASSHPVEVDQPQHF.